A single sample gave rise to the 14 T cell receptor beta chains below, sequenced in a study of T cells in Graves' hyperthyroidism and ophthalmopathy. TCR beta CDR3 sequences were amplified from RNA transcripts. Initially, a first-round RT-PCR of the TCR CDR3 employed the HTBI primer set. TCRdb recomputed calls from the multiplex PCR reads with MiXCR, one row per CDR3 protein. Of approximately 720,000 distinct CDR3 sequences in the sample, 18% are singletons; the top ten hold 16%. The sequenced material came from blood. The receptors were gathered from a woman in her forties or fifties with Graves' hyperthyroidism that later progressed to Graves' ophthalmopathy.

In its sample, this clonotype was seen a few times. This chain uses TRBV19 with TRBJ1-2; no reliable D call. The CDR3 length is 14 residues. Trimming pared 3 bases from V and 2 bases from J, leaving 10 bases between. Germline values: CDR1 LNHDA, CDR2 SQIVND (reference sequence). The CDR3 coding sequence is TGTGCCAGTAGTATCGGACGCTCGAACTATGGCTACACCTTC. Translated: CASSIGRSNYGYTF.

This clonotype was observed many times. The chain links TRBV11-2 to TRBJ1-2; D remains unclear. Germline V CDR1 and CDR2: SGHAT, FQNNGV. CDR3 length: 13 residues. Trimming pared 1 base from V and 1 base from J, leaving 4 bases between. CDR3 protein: CASSLAVNYGYTF. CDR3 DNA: TGTGCCAGCAGCTTAGCGGTTAACTATGGCTACACCTTC.

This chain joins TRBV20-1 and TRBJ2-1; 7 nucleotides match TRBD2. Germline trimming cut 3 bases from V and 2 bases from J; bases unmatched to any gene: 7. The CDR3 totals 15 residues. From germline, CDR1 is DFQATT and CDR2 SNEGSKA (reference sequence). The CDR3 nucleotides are TGCAGTGCTAGTGAGGTCGCGGGAGCCTACAATGAGCAGTTCTTC. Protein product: CSASEVAGAYNEQFF.

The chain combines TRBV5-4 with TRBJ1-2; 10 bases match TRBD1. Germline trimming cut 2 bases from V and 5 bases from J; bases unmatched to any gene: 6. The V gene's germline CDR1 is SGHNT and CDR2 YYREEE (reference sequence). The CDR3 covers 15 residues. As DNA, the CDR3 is TGTGCCAGCAGCTTATCGGGGGACAGGGGATATGGCTACACCTTC. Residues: CASSLSGDRGYGYTF.

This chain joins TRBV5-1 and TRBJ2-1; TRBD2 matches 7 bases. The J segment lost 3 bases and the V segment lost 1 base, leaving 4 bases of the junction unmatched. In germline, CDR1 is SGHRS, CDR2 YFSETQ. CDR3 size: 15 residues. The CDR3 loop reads CASSLWGGHYNEQFF. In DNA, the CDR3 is TGCGCCAGCAGCTTGTGGGGGGGTCACTACAATGAGCAGTTCTTC.

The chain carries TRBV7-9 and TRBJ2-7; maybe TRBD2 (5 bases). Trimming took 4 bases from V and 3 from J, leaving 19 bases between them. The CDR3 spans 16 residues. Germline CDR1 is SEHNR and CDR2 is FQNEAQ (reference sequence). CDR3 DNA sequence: TGTGCCAGCAGCTCCGGGTACGGGGTAAACCTCTACGAGCAGTACTTC. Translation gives CASSSGYGVNLYEQYF.

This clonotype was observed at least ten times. In DNA form, the CDR3 reads TGTGCCAGCAGCTCCCTTGGACAGGGAAATAATTCACCCCTCCACTTT. Its translation: CASSSLGQGNNSPLHF. The rearrangement joins TRBV7-8 to TRBJ1-6; 8 positions match TRBD1. The J segment lost 5 bases and the V segment lost 4 bases, leaving 7 bases of the junction unmatched. The germline V gene has CDR1 SGHVS and CDR2 FQNEAQ. The CDR3 is made up of 16 amino acids.

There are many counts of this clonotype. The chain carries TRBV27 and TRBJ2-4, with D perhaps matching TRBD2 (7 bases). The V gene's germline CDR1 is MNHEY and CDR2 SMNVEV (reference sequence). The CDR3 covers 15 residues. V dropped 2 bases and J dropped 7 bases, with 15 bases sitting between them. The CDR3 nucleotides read TGTGCCAGCAGTTTAACAGGGAGGGAATGGAACATTCAGTACTTC. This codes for CASSLTGREWNIQYF.

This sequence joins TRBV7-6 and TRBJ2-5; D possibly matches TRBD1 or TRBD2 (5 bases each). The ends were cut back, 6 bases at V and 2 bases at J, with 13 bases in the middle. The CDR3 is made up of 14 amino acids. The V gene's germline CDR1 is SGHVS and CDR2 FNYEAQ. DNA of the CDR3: TGTGCCAGCAGGCTGTCCGGGGCACAAGAGACCCAGTACTTC. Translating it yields CASRLSGAQETQYF.

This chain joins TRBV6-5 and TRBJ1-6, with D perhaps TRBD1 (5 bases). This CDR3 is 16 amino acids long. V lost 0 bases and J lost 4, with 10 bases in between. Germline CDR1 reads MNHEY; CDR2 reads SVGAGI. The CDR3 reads CASSYSKGYYNSPLHF. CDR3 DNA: TGTGCCAGCAGTTACTCGAAGGGGTATTATAATTCACCCCTCCACTTT.

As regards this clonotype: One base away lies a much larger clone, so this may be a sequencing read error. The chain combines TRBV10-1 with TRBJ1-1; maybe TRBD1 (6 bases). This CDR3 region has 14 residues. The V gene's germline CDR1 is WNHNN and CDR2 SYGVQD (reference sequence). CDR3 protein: CASSESHRVSEALF. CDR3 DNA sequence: TGCGCCAGCAGTGAGTCCCACAGGGTCTCTGAAGCTCTCTTT.

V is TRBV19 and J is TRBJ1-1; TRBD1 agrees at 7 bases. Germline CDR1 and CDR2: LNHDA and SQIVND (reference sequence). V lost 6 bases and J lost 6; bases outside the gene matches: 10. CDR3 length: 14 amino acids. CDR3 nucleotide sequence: TGTGCCAGTAGAACTCGGACAGGTCGGGCTGAAGCTTTCTTT. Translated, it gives CASRTRTGRAEAFF.

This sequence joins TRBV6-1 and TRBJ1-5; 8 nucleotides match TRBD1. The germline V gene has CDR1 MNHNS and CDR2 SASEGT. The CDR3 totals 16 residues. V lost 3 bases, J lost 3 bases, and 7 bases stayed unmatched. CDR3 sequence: CASSDRGRLLNQPQHF. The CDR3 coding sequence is TGTGCCAGCAGTGACAGGGGGCGCTTACTCAATCAGCCCCAGCATTTT.

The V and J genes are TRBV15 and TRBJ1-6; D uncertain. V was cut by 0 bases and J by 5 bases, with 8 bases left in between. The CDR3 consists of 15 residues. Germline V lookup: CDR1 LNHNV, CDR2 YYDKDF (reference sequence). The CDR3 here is CATSRDTVDNSPLHF. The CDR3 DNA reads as TGTGCCACCAGCAGAGACACGGTGGATAATTCACCCCTCCACTTT.